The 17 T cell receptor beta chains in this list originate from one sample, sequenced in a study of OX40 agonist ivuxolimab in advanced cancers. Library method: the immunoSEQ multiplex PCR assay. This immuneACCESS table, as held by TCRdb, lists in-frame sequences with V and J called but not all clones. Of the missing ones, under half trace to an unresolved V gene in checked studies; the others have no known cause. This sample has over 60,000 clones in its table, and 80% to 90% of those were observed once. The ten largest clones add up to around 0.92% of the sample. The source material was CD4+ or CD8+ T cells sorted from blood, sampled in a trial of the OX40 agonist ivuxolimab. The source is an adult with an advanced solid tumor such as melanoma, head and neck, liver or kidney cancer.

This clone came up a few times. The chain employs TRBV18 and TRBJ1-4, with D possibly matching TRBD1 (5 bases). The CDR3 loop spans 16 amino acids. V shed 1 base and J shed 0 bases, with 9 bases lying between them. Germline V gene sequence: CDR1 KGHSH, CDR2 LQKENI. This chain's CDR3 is CASSPLGGTTNEKLFF. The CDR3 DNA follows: TGTGCCAGCTCACCACTCGGGGGAACAACTAATGAAAAACTGTTTTTT.

CDR3 nucleotides: TGTGCCTGGAGTGTCCTAGGACAGGGGGACACCGGGGAGCTGTTTTTT. This translates into CAWSVLGQGDTGELFF. The rearrangement joins TRBV30 to TRBJ2-2, with 10 positions matching TRBD1. Germline trimming cut 0 bases from V and 3 bases from J; bases unmatched to any gene: 4. This CDR3 is 16 amino acids long. Germline V lookup: CDR1 GTSNPN, CDR2 SVGIG (reference sequence).

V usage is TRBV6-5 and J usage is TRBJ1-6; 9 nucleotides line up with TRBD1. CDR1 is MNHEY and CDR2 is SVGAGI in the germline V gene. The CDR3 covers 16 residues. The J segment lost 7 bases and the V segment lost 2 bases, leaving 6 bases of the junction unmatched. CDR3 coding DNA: TGTGCCAGCAGTTACGTTCACAGGGGGCCAAATTCACCCCTCCACTTT. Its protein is CASSYVHRGPNSPLHF.

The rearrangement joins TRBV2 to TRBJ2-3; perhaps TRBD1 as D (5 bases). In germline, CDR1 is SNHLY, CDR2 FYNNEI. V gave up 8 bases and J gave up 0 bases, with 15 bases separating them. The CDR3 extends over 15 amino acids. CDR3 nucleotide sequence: TGTGCCAGCTATTTAAGGGGTACTAGCACAGATACGCAGTATTTT. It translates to CASYLRGTSTDTQYF. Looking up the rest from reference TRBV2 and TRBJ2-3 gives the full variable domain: EPEVTQTPSHQVTQMGQEVILRCVPISNHLYFYWYRQILGQKVEFLVSFYNNEISEKSEIFDDQFSVERPDGSNFTLKIRSTKLEDSAMYFCASYLRGTSTDTQYFGPGTRLTVL.

The CDR3 reads CASSYGLQETQYF. The CDR3 region has the DNA TGTGCCAGCAGTTACGGACTCCAAGAGACCCAGTACTTC. J is TRBJ2-5 and V is TRBV6-6; D possibly corresponds to TRBD2 (5 bases). The V end lost 2 bases, the J end lost 1 base, and 5 bases lay between the germline ends. The CDR3 consists of 13 residues. Germline-derived CDR1 and CDR2 are MNHNY and SVGAGI (reference sequence).

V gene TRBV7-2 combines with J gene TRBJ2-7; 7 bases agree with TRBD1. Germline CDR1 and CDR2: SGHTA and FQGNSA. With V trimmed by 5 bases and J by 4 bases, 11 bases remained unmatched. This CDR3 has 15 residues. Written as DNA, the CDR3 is TGTGCCAGCAGCATAAGGACAGGCGGCCTATACGAGCAGTACTTC. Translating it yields CASSIRTGGLYEQYF.

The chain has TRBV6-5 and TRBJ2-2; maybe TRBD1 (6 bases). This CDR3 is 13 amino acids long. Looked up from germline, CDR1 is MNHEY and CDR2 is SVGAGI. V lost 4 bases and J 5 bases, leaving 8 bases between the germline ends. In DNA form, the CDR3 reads TGTGCCAGCAGTTCACAGGGTACCGGGGAGCTGTTTTTT. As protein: CASSSQGTGELFF.

CDR3 region: CASRYTGGAGEAFF. The CDR3 DNA reads TGTGCCAGCAGATACACAGGGGGCGCAGGGGAGGCTTTCTTT. This chain connects TRBV7-9 to TRBJ1-1, with 9 bases that match TRBD1. The CDR3 covers 14 residues. Germline CDR1 reads SEHNR; CDR2 reads FQNEAQ (reference sequence). The J segment lost 11 bases and the V segment lost 6 bases, leaving 13 bases of the junction unmatched.

The CDR3 sequence: CASSRRRDRGQETQYF. The CDR3 DNA reads as TGTGCCAGCAGCCGACGCCGGGACAGGGGCCAAGAGACCCAGTACTTC. The rearrangement uses TRBV6-6 and TRBJ2-5; TRBD1 agrees at 10 bases. The germline V gene encodes CDR1 MNHNY and CDR2 SVGAGI (reference sequence). The CDR3 length is 16 residues. Trimming at V came to 6 bases and at J to 1 base, leaving 8 bases not matched to a gene.

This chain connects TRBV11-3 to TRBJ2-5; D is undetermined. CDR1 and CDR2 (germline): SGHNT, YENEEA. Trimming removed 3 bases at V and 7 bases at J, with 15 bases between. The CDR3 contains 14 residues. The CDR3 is CASSLGSSPLTQYF. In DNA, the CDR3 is TGTGCCAGCAGCTTGGGCAGCTCGCCATTGACCCAGTACTTC.

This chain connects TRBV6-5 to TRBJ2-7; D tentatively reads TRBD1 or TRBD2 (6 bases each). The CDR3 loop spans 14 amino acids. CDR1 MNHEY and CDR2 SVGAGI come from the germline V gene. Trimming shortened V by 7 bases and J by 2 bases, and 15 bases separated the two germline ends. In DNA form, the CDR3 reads TGTGCCAGCAAACCACAGGGCGGGACCTACGAGCAGTACTTC. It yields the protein CASKPQGGTYEQYF.

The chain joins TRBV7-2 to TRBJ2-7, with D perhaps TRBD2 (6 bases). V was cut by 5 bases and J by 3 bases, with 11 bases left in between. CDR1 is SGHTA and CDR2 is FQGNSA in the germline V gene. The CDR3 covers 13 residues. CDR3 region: CASSQPGLYEQYF. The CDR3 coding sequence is TGTGCCAGCAGCCAACCGGGACTCTACGAGCAGTACTTC.

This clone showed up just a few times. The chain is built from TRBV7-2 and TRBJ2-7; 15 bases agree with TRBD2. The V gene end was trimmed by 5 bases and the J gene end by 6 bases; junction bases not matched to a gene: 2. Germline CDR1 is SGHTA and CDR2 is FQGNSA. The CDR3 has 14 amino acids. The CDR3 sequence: CASSPGLAGGEQYF. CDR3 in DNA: TGTGCCAGCAGCCCGGGACTAGCGGGGGGCGAGCAGTACTTC. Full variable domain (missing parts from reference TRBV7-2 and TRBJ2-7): GAGVSQSPSNKVTEKGKDVELRCDPISGHTALYWYRQSLGQGLEFLIYFQGNSAPDKSGLPSDRFSAERTGGSVSTLTIQRTQQEDSAVYLCASSPGLAGGEQYFGPGTRLTVT.

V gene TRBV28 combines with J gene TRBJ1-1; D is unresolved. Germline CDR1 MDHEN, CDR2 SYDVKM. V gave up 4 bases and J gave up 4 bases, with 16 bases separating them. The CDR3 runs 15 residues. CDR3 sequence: CASSSRITVITEAFF. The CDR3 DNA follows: TGTGCCAGCAGTTCGAGAATAACAGTAATCACTGAAGCTTTCTTT.

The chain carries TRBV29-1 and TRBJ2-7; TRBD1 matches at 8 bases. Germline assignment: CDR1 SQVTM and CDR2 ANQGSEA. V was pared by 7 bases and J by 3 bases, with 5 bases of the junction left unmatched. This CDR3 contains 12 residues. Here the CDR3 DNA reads TGCAGCGGCGGGACAGGTGGCTACGAGCAGTACTTC. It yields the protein CSGGTGGYEQYF.

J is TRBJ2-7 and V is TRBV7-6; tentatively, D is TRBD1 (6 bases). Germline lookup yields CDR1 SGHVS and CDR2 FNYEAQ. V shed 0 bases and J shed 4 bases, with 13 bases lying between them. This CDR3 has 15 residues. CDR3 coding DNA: TGTGCCAGCAGCTTAGCCCAGGACAGAGGGTACGAGCAGTACTTC. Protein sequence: CASSLAQDRGYEQYF.

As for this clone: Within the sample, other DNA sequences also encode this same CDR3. As DNA, the CDR3 is TGTGCCAGCTCGGGAGATAGCAATCAGCCCCAGCATTTT. Translation gives CASSGDSNQPQHF. The gene calls are TRBV18 and TRBJ1-5; the D is unclear. The CDR3 is 13 amino acids. The ends were cut back, 6 bases at V and 0 bases at J, with 6 bases in the middle. The germline gives CDR1 KGHSH, CDR2 LQKENI.